This T cell receptor (beta chain) was recorded in a study of CD8 T cells in Susac syndrome. The CDR3 region is 18 residues in length, termini included. Random hexamers were used to reverse transcribe roughly 0.5 to 1 ug of RNA. TCRdb processed the immunoSEQ multiplex PCR reads anew with MiXCR; each CDR3 protein has one entry. The table lists a few hundred thousand distinct CDR3 sequences, more than 80% of them singletons. This clonotype came up a few times. The DNA is left out, because the CDR3 cannot be placed on it with certainty; the CDR3 is given as TCRdb lists it. This receptor was obtained from a human donor with multiple sclerosis. Input material: CD8+ T cells from PBMCs. This chain uses TRBV7-5 with TRBJ2-5; the DNA was not used to check the table's D call, TRBD2. TRBV7-5 is an annotated pseudogene. The CDR3 reads CISVSEAYPQREQETQYF.